The entry below gives a single T cell receptor beta chain sequence along with its context. Its specificity is unknown. The data are from a study of T cell responses to AZD1222 COVID-19 vaccine. Study in general: Pooling was applied to second doses at about 4 or about 12 weeks.

Regarding the study as a whole: Two doses of AZD1222 preceded a rise in Spike-specific TCR breadth and depth. A reported finding is that nearly half of spike-specific TCRs target unmutated variant regions. Vaccine-associated CD4 TCRs spanned spike, dominant at 160-218 and 743-854.

The CDR3 spans 13 residues. V gave up 4 bases and J gave up 9 bases, with 14 bases separating them. Per germline, CDR1 SGHNT and CDR2 YYREEE (reference sequence). Only in-frame clones appear in the TCRdb table, and some are missing; sequencing was by immunoSEQ multiplex PCR. This table holds about 120,000 clones, approximately 89% found once. Source: peripheral blood, taken on day 0 of AZD1222 vaccination. The gene calls are TRBV5-4 and TRBJ2-1, with D tentatively TRBD1 (5 bases). The clonotype originates from an adult in good health. The CDR3 sequence is CASSSQGRGEQFF. The CDR3 bases are TGTGCCAGCAGCAGTCAGGGTAGGGGTGAGCAGTTCTTC. The variable domain in full, with the rest retrieved from reference TRBV5-4 and TRBJ2-1, is ETGVTQSPTHLIKTRGQQVTLRCSSQSGHNTVSWYQQALGQGPQFIFQYYREEENGRGNFPPRFSGLQFPNYSSELNVNALELDDSALYLCASSSQGRGEQFFGPGTRLTVL.